The 9 T cell receptor beta chains presented below share a single source sample, sequenced in a study of graft-versus-host responses after intestinal transplantation. Their specific antigens are unknown. Assay used: immunoSEQ multiplex PCR; TCRdb lists only in-frame clones, some missing. The sample lists about 120,000 clones, 85% to 95% occurring once. The sample here was unstimulated CD4+ T cells sorted from spleen or lymph node cells, taken before transplant. The receptors shown here come from a human donor who was the organ donor for an intestinal transplant.

The chain has TRBV19 and TRBJ1-2; 8 bases are shared with TRBD1. V gave up 5 bases and J gave up 2 bases; unmatched junction bases: 10. This CDR3 region has 16 residues. Per germline, CDR1 LNHDA and CDR2 SQIVND (reference sequence). The CDR3 loop reads CASSRTGTVTNYGYTF. The CDR3 nucleotides are TGTGCCAGTAGTCGGACAGGGACCGTTACAAACTATGGCTACACCTTC.

The chain is built from TRBV19 and TRBJ1-2; TRBD1 matches at 8 bases. This CDR3 region has 14 residues. V was pared by 6 bases and J by 4 bases, with 7 bases of the junction left unmatched. From germline, CDR1 is LNHDA and CDR2 SQIVND (reference sequence). The CDR3 loop is CASRIGTGPYGYTF. In DNA form, the CDR3 reads TGTGCCAGTAGAATCGGGACAGGACCCTATGGCTACACCTTC.

This chain uses TRBV28 with TRBJ1-1, with 7 positions matching TRBD1. Germline loops: CDR1 MDHEN, CDR2 SYDVKM. The CDR3 sequence is 14 residues long. The ends lost 5 bases at V and 4 bases at J; junction bases unmatched: 7. CDR3 nucleotide sequence: TGTGCCAGCAGTATTACAGGGGACGGCACTGAAGCTTTCTTT. Protein sequence: CASSITGDGTEAFF.

The chain is built from TRBV19 and TRBJ2-3; D not resolved. V was pared by 5 bases and J by 0 bases, with 15 bases between. Germline V gene sequence: CDR1 LNHDA, CDR2 SQIVND (reference sequence). The CDR3 runs 16 residues. The CDR3 DNA follows: TGTGCCAGTAGTCGCCCCGCAGCTTCTAGCACAGATACGCAGTATTTT. Amino acid sequence: CASSRPAASSTDTQYF.

The rearrangement links TRBV28 to TRBJ1-4, with D possibly matching TRBD1 (5 bases). This CDR3 contains 16 residues. V was shortened by 7 bases and J by 6 bases, with 21 bases between the two germline ends. From germline, CDR1 is MDHEN and CDR2 SYDVKM. Here the CDR3 reads CASNNGAPGPYEKLFF. DNA for the CDR3: TGTGCCAGCAACAATGGGGCCCCGGGGCCCTATGAAAAACTGTTTTTT.

This clone was seen a single time. Its ends do not fully match the called genes, so a read error is possible. The chain combines TRBV4-2 with TRBJ2-1; TRBD2 matches 7 bases. The germline V gene encodes CDR1 LGHNA and CDR2 YNFKEQ. The CDR3 totals 17 residues. The CDR3 sequence is CASGQSLTGGPGDEQFF. CDR3 nucleotides: TGTGCCAGCGGCCAATCCCTAACGGGAGGTCCGGGAGATGAGCAGTTCTTC.

The chain carries TRBV7-9 and TRBJ1-4; D is unclear. This CDR3 is 11 amino acids long. Germline V gene lookup returns CDR1 SEHNR and CDR2 FQNEAQ (reference sequence). V was shortened by 6 bases and J by 5 bases, with 4 bases between the two germline ends. CDR3 sequence (DNA): TGTGCCAGCAGTCACAATGAAAAACTGTTTTTT. This translates into CASSHNEKLFF.

This chain's CDR3 is CASSDRDRGNYGYTF. The CDR3, as DNA: TGTGCCAGCAGTGACCGGGACAGGGGTAACTATGGCTACACCTTC. The V gene is TRBV6-1, the J gene TRBJ1-2; 10 bases map to TRBD1. The CDR3 has 15 residues. CDR1 is MNHNS and CDR2 is SASEGT in the germline V gene. V was pared by 3 bases and J by 1 base, with 2 bases of the junction left unmatched.

The gene calls are TRBV7-2 and TRBJ2-3; TRBD2 might be the D (6 bases). V was pared by 1 base and J by 7 bases, with 12 bases between. This CDR3 contains 14 residues. Germline assignment: CDR1 SGHTA and CDR2 FQGNSA. In DNA, the CDR3 is TGTGCCAGCAGCTTAGATCCTGGGGGGAATACGCAGTATTTT. Translation: CASSLDPGGNTQYF.